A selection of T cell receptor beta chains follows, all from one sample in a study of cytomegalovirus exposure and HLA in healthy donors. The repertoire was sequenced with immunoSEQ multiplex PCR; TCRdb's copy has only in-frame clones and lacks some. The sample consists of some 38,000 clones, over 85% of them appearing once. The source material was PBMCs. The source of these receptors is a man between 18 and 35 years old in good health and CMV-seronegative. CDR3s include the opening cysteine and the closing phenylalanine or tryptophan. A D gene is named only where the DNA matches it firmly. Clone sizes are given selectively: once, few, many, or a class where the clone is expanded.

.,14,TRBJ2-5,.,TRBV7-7,CASSLEVGAETQYF,TGTGCTAGCAGCTTAGAAGTGGGAGCGGAGACCCAGTACTTC
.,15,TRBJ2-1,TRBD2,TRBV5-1,CASSLALAGSVEQFF,TGCGCCAGCAGCTTGGCACTAGCGGGGTCGGTTGAGCAGTTCTTC
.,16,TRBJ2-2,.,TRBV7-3,CASSLNPGTNTGELFF,TGTGCCAGCAGCTTAAACCCAGGGACGAACACCGGGGAGCTGTTTTTT
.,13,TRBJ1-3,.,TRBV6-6,CASTHSSGNTIYF,TGTGCCAGCACCCACTCCTCTGGAAACACCATATATTTT
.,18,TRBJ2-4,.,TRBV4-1,CASSQDPDTVLAKNIQYF,TGCGCCAGCAGCCAAGACCCCGACACGGTCCTAGCCAAAAACATTCAGTACTTC
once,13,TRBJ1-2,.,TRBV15,CATRGKEGYGYTF,TGTGCCACCAGGGGGAAAGAGGGCTATGGCTACACCTTC
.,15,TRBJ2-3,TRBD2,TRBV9,CASSLSGGASDTQYF,TGTGCCAGCAGCCTAAGCGGGGGGGCGTCAGATACGCAGTATTTT
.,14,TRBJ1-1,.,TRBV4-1,CASSLGAGGTEAFF,TGCGCCAGCAGCCTAGGTGCGGGGGGAACTGAAGCTTTCTTT
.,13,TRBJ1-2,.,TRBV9,CASSVYQGSGYTF,TGTGCCAGCAGCGTATACCAGGGCTCTGGCTACACCTTC
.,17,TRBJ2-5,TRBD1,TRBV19,CASSARARQGYQETQYF,TGTGCCAGTAGCGCCCGGGCTCGACAGGGATACCAAGAGACCCAGTACTTC
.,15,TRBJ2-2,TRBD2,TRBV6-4,CASSASGGSAGELFF,TGTGCCAGCAGTGCGTCGGGGGGATCGGCCGGGGAGCTGTTTTTT
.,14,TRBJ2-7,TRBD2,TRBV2,CASSPPSGSTGEYF,TGTGCCAGCAGCCCCCCCAGCGGGAGTACTGGGGAGTACTTC
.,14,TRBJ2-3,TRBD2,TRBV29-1,CSVGRDSGGDTQYF,TGCAGCGTTGGAAGGGATAGCGGGGGAGATACGCAGTATTTT
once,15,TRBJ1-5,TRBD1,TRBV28,CASRKQGAGYQPQHF,TGTGCCAGCAGGAAACAGGGGGCCGGTTATCAGCCCCAGCATTTT
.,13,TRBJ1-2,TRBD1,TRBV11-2,CASSSDRGYGYTF,TGTGCCAGCAGCAGCGACAGGGGCTATGGCTACACCTTC
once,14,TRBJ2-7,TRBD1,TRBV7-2,CASREPGQGGEQYF,TGTGCCAGCAGGGAACCGGGACAGGGGGGCGAGCAGTACTTC
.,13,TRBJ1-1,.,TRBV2,CASSETAKTEAFF,TGTGCCAGCAGTGAGACAGCCAAGACTGAAGCTTTCTTT
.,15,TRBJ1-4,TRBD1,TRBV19,CASSFRQGMGEKLFF,TGTGCCAGTAGTTTCCGACAGGGGATGGGCGAAAAACTGTTTTTT
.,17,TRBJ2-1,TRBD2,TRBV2,CASESRLAGANYNEQFF,TGTGCCAGCGAATCTCGACTAGCGGGGGCAAATTACAATGAGCAGTTCTTC
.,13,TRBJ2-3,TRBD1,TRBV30,CACRDRGTDTQYF,TGTGCCTGCCGGGACAGGGGCACAGATACGCAGTATTTT
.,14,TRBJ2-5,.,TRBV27,CASSPLRGVETQYF,TGTGCCAGCAGCCCCCTACGGGGAGTAGAGACCCAGTACTTC
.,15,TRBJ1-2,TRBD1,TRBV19,CASSITGEARGGYTF,TGTGCCAGTAGTATCACAGGGGAGGCACGGGGTGGCTACACCTTC
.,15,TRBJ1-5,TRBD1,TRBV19,CASSFGTGFNQPQHF,TGTGCCAGTAGTTTCGGGACAGGGTTCAATCAGCCCCAGCATTTT
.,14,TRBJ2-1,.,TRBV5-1,CASSLRGGPGEQFF,TGCGCCAGCAGCTTGAGGGGTGGACCCGGGGAGCAGTTCTTC
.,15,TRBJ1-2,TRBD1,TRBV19,CASLDRATARGGYTF,TGTGCCAGCCTTGACAGGGCGACGGCGCGGGGTGGCTACACCTTC
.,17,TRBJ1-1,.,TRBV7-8,CASSPRPHGSKNTEAFF,TGTGCCAGCAGTCCGAGGCCCCACGGGAGCAAGAACACTGAAGCTTTCTTT
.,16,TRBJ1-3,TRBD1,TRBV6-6,CASSSPTGGGGNTIYF,TGTGCCAGCAGTTCCCCGACAGGGGGAGGTGGAAACACCATATATTTT
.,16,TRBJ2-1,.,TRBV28,CASTSEGRGIYNEQFF,TGTGCCAGCACTTCCGAGGGTCGAGGGATCTACAATGAGCAGTTCTTC
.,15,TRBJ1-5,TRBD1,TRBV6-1,CASRVGTGDGEPQHF,TGTGCCAGCAGGGTTGGGACAGGCGATGGGGAGCCCCAGCATTTT
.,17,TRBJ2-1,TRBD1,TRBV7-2,CASSSPRDRGRRDEQFF,TGTGCCAGCAGCTCCCCGCGGGACAGGGGGCGTCGGGATGAGCAGTTCTTC
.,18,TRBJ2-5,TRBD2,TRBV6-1,CASSEDLRGAPLAGTQYF,TGTGCCAGCAGTGAAGACTTGCGGGGGGCCCCCCTGGCGGGGACCCAGTACTTC
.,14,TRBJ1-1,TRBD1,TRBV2,CASSGQAGGTEAFF,TGTGCCAGCAGTGGGCAGGCAGGGGGCACTGAAGCTTTCTTT
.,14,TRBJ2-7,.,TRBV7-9,CASSLDLAGAEQYF,TGTGCCAGCAGCTTAGATCTTGCAGGGGCCGAGCAGTACTTC
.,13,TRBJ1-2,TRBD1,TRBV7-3,CASSTAQGSGYTF,TGTGCCAGCAGCACGGCACAGGGGTCTGGCTACACCTTC
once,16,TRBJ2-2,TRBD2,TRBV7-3,CASSPSGGRNTGELFF,TGTGCCAGCAGCCCCTCGGGGGGGCGCAACACCGGGGAGCTGTTTTTT
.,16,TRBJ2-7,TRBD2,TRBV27,CASSSLIAGHSYEQYF,TGTGCCAGCAGTTCCCTCATAGCGGGCCACTCCTACGAGCAGTACTTC
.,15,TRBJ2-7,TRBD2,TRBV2,CASSEGSGSFNEQYF,TGTGCCAGCAGTGAGGGTAGCGGGAGTTTTAACGAGCAGTACTTC
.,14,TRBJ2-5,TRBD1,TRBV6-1,CASKRQGGQETQYF,TGTGCCAGCAAACGACAGGGGGGCCAAGAGACCCAGTACTTC
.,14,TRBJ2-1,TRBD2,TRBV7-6,CASSLSGSYDEQFF,TGTGCCAGCAGCTTAAGCGGGAGTTACGATGAGCAGTTCTTC